The present entry profiles one TCR beta chain with its context. Its antigen is undetermined. This specimen belongs to a study of CD8 T cells in ankylosing spondylitis. General study points: Clones linked to disease were reported to show significant enrichment in matched ankylosing spondylitis synovial fluid.

MiXCR was run by TCRdb on the 5' RACE reads, yielding one entry per CDR3 protein. The table records about 280,000 distinct CDR3 sequences, 20% of them present only once. The clonotype originates from a male donor with ankylosing spondylitis or in good health (not recorded which). Sequencing input: blood, either unsorted or a sorted T cell fraction (not recorded which).

The CDR3 is CASSLGLQGNEQFF. CDR3 nucleotide sequence: TGCGCCAGCAGCTTGGGACTGCAGGGGAATGAGCAGTTCTTC. The chain links TRBV5-1 to TRBJ2-1; D perhaps matches TRBD1 (6 bases). CDR1 SGHRS and CDR2 YFSETQ come from the germline V gene. The V end lost 0 bases, the J end lost 7 bases, and 11 bases lay between the germline ends. This CDR3 has 14 amino acids.